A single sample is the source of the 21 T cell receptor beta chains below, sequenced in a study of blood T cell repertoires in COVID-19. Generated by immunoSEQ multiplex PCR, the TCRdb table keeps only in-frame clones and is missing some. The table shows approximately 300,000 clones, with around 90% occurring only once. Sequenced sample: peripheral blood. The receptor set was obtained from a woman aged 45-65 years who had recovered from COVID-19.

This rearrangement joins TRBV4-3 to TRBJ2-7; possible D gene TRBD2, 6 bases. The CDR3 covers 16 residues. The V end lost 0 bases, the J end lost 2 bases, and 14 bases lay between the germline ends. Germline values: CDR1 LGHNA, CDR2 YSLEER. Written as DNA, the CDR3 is TGCGCCAGCAGCCAAGATTTGGCTAGCGCGACCTACGAGCAGTACTTC. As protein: CASSQDLASATYEQYF.

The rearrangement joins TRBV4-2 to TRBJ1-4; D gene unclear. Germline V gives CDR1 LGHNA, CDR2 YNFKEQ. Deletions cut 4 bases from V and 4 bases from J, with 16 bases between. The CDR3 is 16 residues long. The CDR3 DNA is TGTGCCAGCAGCCTACGTAGAACGGGATTTAATGAAAAACTGTTTTTT. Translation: CASSLRRTGFNEKLFF.

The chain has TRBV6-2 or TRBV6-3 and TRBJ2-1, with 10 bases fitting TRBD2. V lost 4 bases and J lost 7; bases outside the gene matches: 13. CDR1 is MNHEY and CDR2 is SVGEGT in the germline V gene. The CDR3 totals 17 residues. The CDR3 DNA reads TGTGCCAGCAGTTCCGGACTAGCGGTCCTCCTAAGGAATGAGCAGTTCTTC. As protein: CASSSGLAVLLRNEQFF.

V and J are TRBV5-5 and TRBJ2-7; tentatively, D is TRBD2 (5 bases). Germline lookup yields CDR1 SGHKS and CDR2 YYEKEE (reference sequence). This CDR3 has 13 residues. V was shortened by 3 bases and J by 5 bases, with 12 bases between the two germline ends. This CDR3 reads CASSSGPGNEQYF. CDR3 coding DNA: TGTGCCAGCAGCTCCGGACCGGGAAACGAGCAGTACTTC.

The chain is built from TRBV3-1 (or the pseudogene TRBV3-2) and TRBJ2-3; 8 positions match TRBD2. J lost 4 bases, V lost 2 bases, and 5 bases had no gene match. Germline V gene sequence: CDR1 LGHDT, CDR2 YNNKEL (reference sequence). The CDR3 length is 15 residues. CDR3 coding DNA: TGTGCCAGCAGCCAAAAGGGACTAGTCGCAGATACGCAGTATTTT. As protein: CASSQKGLVADTQYF.

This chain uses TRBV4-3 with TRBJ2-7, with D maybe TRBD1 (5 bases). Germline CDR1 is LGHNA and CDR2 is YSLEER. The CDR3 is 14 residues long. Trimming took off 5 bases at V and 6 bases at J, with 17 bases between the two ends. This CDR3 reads CASSSRDRLSEQYF. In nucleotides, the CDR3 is TGCGCCAGCAGCTCCAGGGATCGGCTGAGCGAGCAGTACTTC.

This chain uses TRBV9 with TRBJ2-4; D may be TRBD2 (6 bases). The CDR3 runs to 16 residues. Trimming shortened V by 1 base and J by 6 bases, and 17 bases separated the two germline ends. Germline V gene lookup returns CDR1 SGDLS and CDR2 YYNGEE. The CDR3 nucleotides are TGTGCCAGCAGCGTAAGTCCCGGGGTCGGGGGAAACATTCAGTACTTC. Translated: CASSVSPGVGGNIQYF. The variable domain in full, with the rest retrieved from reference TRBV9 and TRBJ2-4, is DSGVTQTPKHLITATGQRVTLRCSPRSGDLSVYWYQQSLDQGLQFLIQYYNGEERAKGNILERFSAQQFPDLHSELNLSSLELGDSALYFCASSVSPGVGGNIQYFGAGTRLSVL.

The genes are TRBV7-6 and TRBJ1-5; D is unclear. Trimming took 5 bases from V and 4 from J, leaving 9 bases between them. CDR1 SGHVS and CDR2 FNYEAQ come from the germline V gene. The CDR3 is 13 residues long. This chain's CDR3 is CASSRGPNQPQHF. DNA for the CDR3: TGTGCCAGCAGCCGGGGTCCTAATCAGCCCCAGCATTTT.

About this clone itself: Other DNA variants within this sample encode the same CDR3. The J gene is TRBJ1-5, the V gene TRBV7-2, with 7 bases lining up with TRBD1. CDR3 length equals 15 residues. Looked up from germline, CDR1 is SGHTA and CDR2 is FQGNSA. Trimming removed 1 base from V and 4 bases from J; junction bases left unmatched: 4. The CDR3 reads CASSLVQGSNQPQHF. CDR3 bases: TGTGCCAGCAGCTTAGTACAGGGGAGTAATCAGCCCCAGCATTTT.

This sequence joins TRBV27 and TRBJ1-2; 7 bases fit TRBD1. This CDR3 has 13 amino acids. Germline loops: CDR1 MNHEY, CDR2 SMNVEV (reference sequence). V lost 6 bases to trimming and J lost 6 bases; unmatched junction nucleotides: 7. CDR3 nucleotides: TGTGCCAGCAGGAGAACAGGGGTTGATGGCTACACCTTC. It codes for CASRRTGVDGYTF.

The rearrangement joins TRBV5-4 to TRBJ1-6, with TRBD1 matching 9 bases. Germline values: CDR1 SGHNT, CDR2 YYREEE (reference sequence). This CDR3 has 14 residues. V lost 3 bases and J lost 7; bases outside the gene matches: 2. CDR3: CASSWDRENSPLHF. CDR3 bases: TGTGCCAGCAGCTGGGACAGGGAGAATTCACCCCTCCACTTT.

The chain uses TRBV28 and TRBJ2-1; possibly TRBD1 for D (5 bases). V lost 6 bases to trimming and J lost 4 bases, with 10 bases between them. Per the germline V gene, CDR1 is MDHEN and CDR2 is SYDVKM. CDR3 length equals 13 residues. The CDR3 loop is CASRQDPYNEQFF. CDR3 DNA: TGTGCCAGCAGACAGGATCCTTACAATGAGCAGTTCTTC.

The CDR3 loop reads CACQGTDNSPLHF. CDR3 nucleotides: TGTGCCTGTCAAGGGACAGATAATTCACCCCTCCACTTT. The genes are TRBV30 and TRBJ1-6, with TRBD1 matching 7 bases. The trim removed 6 bases at V and 5 bases at J, leaving 4 bases unmatched. Germline V gene data show CDR1 as GTSNPN and CDR2 as SVGIG (reference sequence). The CDR3 contains 13 residues.

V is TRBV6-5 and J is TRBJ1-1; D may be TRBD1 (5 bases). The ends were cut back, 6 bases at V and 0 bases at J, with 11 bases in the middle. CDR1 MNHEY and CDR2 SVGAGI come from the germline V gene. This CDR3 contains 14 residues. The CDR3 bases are TGTGCCAGCAGGGGACTTTGGTTGAACACTGAAGCTTTCTTT. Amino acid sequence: CASRGLWLNTEAFF.

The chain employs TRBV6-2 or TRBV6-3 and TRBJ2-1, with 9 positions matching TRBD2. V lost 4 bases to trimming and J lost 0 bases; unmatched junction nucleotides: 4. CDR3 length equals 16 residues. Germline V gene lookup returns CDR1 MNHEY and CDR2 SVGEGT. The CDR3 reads CASSSRLAASYNEQFF. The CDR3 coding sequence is TGTGCCAGCAGTTCCAGACTAGCGGCCTCCTACAATGAGCAGTTCTTC.

The CDR3: CASSFGLADLSYNEQFF. The CDR3 DNA follows: TGTGCCAGCAGCTTTGGACTAGCGGATCTCTCCTACAATGAGCAGTTCTTC. The chain combines TRBV6-2 or TRBV6-3 with TRBJ2-1; TRBD2 agrees at 10 bases. Looked up from germline, CDR1 is MNHEY and CDR2 is SVGEGT. V lost 6 bases, J lost 0 bases, and 8 bases stayed unmatched. The CDR3 is 17 amino acids.

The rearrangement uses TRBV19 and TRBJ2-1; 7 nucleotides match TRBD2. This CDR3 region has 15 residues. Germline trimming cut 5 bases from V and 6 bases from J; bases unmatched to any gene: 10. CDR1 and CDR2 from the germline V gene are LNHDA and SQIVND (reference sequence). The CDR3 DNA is TGTGCCAGTAGTGGAAGCGGGGAAATGAGCAATGAGCAGTTCTTC. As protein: CASSGSGEMSNEQFF. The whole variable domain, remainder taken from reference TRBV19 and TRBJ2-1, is DGGITQSPKYLFRKEGQNVTLSCEQNLNHDAMYWYRQDPGQGLRLIYYSQIVNDFQKGDIAEGYSVSREKKESFPLTVTSAQKNPTAFYLCASSGSGEMSNEQFFGPGTRLTVL.

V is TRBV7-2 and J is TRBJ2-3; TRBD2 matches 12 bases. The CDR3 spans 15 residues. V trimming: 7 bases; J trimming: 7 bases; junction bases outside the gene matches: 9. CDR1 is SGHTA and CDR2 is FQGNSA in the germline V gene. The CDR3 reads CASTSTSGSVYTQYF. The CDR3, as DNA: TGTGCCAGCACCTCGACTAGCGGGAGCGTTTATACGCAGTATTTT.

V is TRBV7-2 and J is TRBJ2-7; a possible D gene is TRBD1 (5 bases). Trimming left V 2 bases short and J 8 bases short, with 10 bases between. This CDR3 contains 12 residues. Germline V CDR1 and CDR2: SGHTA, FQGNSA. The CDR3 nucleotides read TGTGCCAGCAGCTTACTGCCAGGGCAGCAGTACTTC. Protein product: CASSLLPGQQYF. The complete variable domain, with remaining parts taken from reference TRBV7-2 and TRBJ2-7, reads GAGVSQSPSNKVTEKGKDVELRCDPISGHTALYWYRQSLGQGLEFLIYFQGNSAPDKSGLPSDRFSAERTGGSVSTLTIQRTQQEDSAVYLCASSLLPGQQYFGPGTRLTVT.

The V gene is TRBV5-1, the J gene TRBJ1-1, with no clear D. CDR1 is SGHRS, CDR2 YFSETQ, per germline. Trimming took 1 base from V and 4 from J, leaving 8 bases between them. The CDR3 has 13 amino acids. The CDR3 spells CASSLFAGTEAFF. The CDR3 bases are TGCGCCAGCAGCTTGTTTGCGGGCACTGAAGCTTTCTTT.

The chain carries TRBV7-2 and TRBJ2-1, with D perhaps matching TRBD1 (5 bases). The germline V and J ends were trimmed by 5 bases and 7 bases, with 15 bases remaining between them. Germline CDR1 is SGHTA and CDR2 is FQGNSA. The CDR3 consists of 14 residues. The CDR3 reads CASSKPPGLNEQFF. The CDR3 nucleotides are TGTGCCAGCAGCAAACCCCCAGGGTTGAATGAGCAGTTCTTC.